The 32 T cell receptor beta chains below were found in one sample sequenced in a study of shared clonotypes between healthy human individuals. Data came from immunoSEQ multiplex PCR; TCRdb stores just in-frame clones and leaves some out. Of approximately 1.5 million clones in the sample, approximately 98% were seen once. Sequencing was carried out using naive CD4+ T cells sorted from blood. The sample's subset: CD45RA+ positively selected. These receptors were taken from a man aged 30-40 years in good health.

This sequence joins TRBV15 and TRBJ2-1; D is possibly TRBD1 or TRBD2 (6 bases each). Germline CDR1 and CDR2: LNHNV and YYDKDF (reference sequence). V was trimmed by 3 bases and J by 0 bases, leaving 21 bases between them. The CDR3 sequence is 19 residues long. DNA of the CDR3: TGTGCCACCAGCAGGGGGGCGGGCGGGAAGAGGGGCTCCTACAATGAGCAGTTCTTC. Its protein product is CATSRGAGGKRGSYNEQFF.

V gene TRBV5-4 combines with J gene TRBJ1-1; D is uncertain. Trimming took 5 bases from V and 4 from J, leaving 6 bases between them. The CDR3 is 11 amino acids. Germline-derived CDR1 and CDR2 are SGHNT and YYREEE (reference sequence). The DNA for the CDR3 is TGTGCCAGCAGGTCGGGCACTGAAGCTTTCTTT. Its translation: CASRSGTEAFF.

The chain employs TRBV9 and TRBJ2-1; 7 bases line up with TRBD1. The trim removed 3 bases at V and 3 bases at J, leaving 18 bases unmatched. The V gene's germline CDR1 is SGDLS and CDR2 YYNGEE. The CDR3 consists of 19 residues. CDR3 amino acids: CASSARALLTGFNYNEQFF. The CDR3 DNA reads as TGTGCCAGCAGCGCCCGGGCACTATTGACAGGGTTCAACTACAATGAGCAGTTCTTC.

Notes on this clone: The identical CDR3 is also encoded by other nucleotide sequences in the sample. The rearrangement links TRBV29-1 to TRBJ2-3; no reliable D call. The CDR3 loop spans 10 amino acids. V gave up 4 bases and J gave up 3 bases, with 2 bases separating them. Germline V gene sequence: CDR1 SQVTM, CDR2 ANQGSEA. The CDR3 spells CSVATDTQYF. The DNA of the CDR3 is TGCAGCGTTGCGACAGATACGCAGTATTTT.

The V and J genes are TRBV7-6 and TRBJ1-1; D unresolved. Trimming removed 0 bases at V and 4 bases at J, with 12 bases between. The CDR3 sequence is 15 residues long. Germline V gives CDR1 SGHVS, CDR2 FNYEAQ. In DNA, the CDR3 is TGTGCCAGCAGCTTAGCGGCAGGCCCGGGCACTGAAGCTTTCTTT. It specifies CASSLAAGPGTEAFF.

The chain carries TRBV5-4 and TRBJ2-5; D uncertain. Trimming took 1 base from V and 3 from J, leaving 7 bases between them. There are 13 residues in the CDR3. Germline V CDR1 and CDR2: SGHNT, YYREEE (reference sequence). The CDR3 is CASSLSLEETQYF. Written as DNA, the CDR3 is TGTGCCAGCAGCTTGAGTCTTGAAGAGACCCAGTACTTC.

This sequence joins TRBV6-5 and TRBJ2-7; 9 nucleotides agree with TRBD1. CDR1 is MNHEY, CDR2 SVGAGI, per germline. CDR3 size: 15 residues. With 6 bases clipped from V and 4 bases from J, the junction kept 10 bases outside the gene matches. The DNA of the CDR3 is TGTGCCAGCAGCCCAACAGGGGGCAAGTCGTACGAGCAGTACTTC. Translation gives CASSPTGGKSYEQYF.

This chain connects TRBV27 to TRBJ2-4, with 7 bases fitting TRBD1. Germline CDR1 MNHEY, CDR2 SMNVEV (reference sequence). V shed 4 bases, J shed 6 bases, and the junction held 6 bases outside the gene matches. The CDR3 spans 14 residues. CDR3 loop: CASSYGTDGNIQYF. The CDR3 nucleotides read TGTGCCAGCAGTTACGGGACAGATGGAAACATTCAGTACTTC.

The chain has TRBV5-1 and TRBJ2-1, with TRBD2 matching over 12 bases. J was trimmed by 7 bases and V by 1 base; bases with no gene match: 0. Germline assignment: CDR1 SGHRS and CDR2 YFSETQ. This CDR3 is 14 amino acids long. The CDR3 nucleotides are TGCGCCAGCAGCTTGACTAGCGGGAGGAATGAGCAGTTCTTC. Protein sequence: CASSLTSGRNEQFF.

V is TRBV6-1 and J is TRBJ2-7; D is perhaps TRBD1 (6 bases). Per the germline V gene, CDR1 is MNHNS and CDR2 is SASEGT. This CDR3 is 15 amino acids long. V was cut by 6 bases and J by 2 bases, with 17 bases left in between. CDR3 loop: CASSTYTGSPYEQYF. The CDR3 nucleotides are TGTGCCAGCAGCACCTATACAGGGTCTCCCTACGAGCAGTACTTC.

The chain carries TRBV2 and TRBJ2-7; a weak D match, TRBD2 (6 bases). Looked up from germline, CDR1 is SNHLY and CDR2 is FYNNEI. The CDR3 spans 14 residues. V was trimmed by 6 bases and J by 3 bases, leaving 15 bases between them. CDR3 amino acids: CASSRLAPSYEQYF. The CDR3 coding sequence is TGTGCCAGCAGCCGGCTAGCGCCGAGCTACGAGCAGTACTTC. Full variable domain (missing parts from reference TRBV2 and TRBJ2-7): EPEVTQTPSHQVTQMGQEVILRCVPISNHLYFYWYRQILGQKVEFLVSFYNNEISEKSEIFDDQFSVERPDGSNFTLKIRSTKLEDSAMYFCASSRLAPSYEQYFGPGTRLTVT.

V usage is TRBV4-1 and J usage is TRBJ2-7; D may match TRBD1 or TRBD2 (5 bases each). The CDR3 is made up of 17 amino acids. CDR1 MGHRA and CDR2 YSYEKL come from the germline V gene. Trimming removed 0 bases at V and 3 bases at J, with 18 bases between. This CDR3 is CASSQDQAAGTFYEQYF. CDR3 DNA sequence: TGCGCCAGCAGCCAAGATCAAGCGGCAGGGACCTTCTACGAGCAGTACTTC.

This chain joins TRBV6-1 and TRBJ1-2; no reliable D call. Germline V CDR1 and CDR2: MNHNS, SASEGT. The CDR3 sequence is 12 residues long. V lost 2 bases and J 4 bases, leaving 5 bases between the germline ends. The CDR3 nucleotides read TGTGCCAGCAGTGAAAAGGGCTATGGCTACACCTTC. It translates to CASSEKGYGYTF.

The chain recombines TRBV2 with TRBJ2-2; the match to TRBD2 covers 10 bases. CDR3 length equals 15 residues. CDR1 is SNHLY and CDR2 is FYNNEI in the germline V gene. Trimming removed 4 bases from V and 7 bases from J; junction bases left unmatched: 6. As DNA, the CDR3 is TGTGCCAGCAGTGCGCTAGCGGGAGACGGCGGGGAGCTGTTTTTT. It is translated as CASSALAGDGGELFF.

The V gene is TRBV5-4, the J gene TRBJ2-6, with TRBD2 identical over 13 bases. CDR3 length: 18 residues. CDR1 and CDR2 from the germline V gene are SGHNT and YYREEE (reference sequence). The V and J ends lost 4 bases and 1 base, in that order; junction bases with no gene match: 5. CDR3 amino acids: CASSGILAGGSGANVLTF. The CDR3 coding sequence is TGTGCCAGCAGCGGAATACTAGCGGGAGGGTCTGGGGCCAACGTCCTGACTTTC.

CDR3 region: CASSSQGLDTQYF. In DNA form, the CDR3 reads TGTGCCAGCAGCTCCCAGGGACTAGATACGCAGTATTTT. The rearrangement links TRBV5-4 to TRBJ2-3, with a weak D call TRBD2 (6 bases). Trimming pared 3 bases from V and 5 bases from J, leaving 10 bases between. This CDR3 region has 13 residues. Germline CDR1 and CDR2: SGHNT and YYREEE (reference sequence).

This chain uses TRBV6-6 with TRBJ2-5, with 10 nucleotides matching TRBD2. The CDR3 totals 14 residues. V trimming: 5 bases; J trimming: 5 bases; junction bases outside the gene matches: 5. CDR1 is MNHNY and CDR2 is SVGAGI in the germline V gene (reference sequence). The CDR3 here is CASSLAGVRETQYF. In nucleotides, the CDR3 is TGTGCCAGCAGTCTAGCGGGAGTCAGGGAGACCCAGTACTTC.

This chain links TRBV6-5 with TRBJ2-5; possibly TRBD2 for D (5 bases). CDR1 and CDR2 (germline): MNHEY, SVGAGI. The CDR3 length is 12 residues. The CDR3 sequence is CASRGFQETQYF. As DNA, the CDR3 is TGTGCTTCCCGAGGGTTCCAAGAGACCCAGTACTTC.

This clone was detected only once. The V and J genes are TRBV2 and TRBJ2-7; D is unresolved. In germline, CDR1 is SNHLY, CDR2 FYNNEI. The CDR3 sequence is 11 residues long. Between the trimmed V and J ends, which lost 5 bases and 3 bases, there was a span of 5 bases. CDR3 region: CASSPRYEQYF. CDR3 sequence (DNA): TGTGCCAGCAGTCCACGCTACGAGCAGTACTTC.

The chain uses TRBV11-2 and TRBJ2-2; possibly TRBD1 for D (5 bases). The CDR3 spans 19 residues. The V gene lost 5 bases and the J gene lost 0 bases, with 22 bases spanning the gap. CDR1 SGHAT and CDR2 FQNNGV come from the germline V gene. The DNA of the CDR3 is TGTGCCAGCAGCCCAGGATTTGGAAGGGGAAGAGCGAACACCGGGGAGCTGTTTTTT. It translates to CASSPGFGRGRANTGELFF.

The V call is TRBV5-8, the J call TRBJ2-7; 7 bases are a match to TRBD2. V lost 7 bases, J lost 6 bases, and 7 bases stayed unmatched. Germline V gives CDR1 SGHTS, CDR2 YDEGEE. CDR3 length: 12 residues. The CDR3 sequence is CASCGRFGEQYF. DNA of the CDR3: TGTGCCAGCTGCGGGAGATTTGGCGAGCAGTACTTC.

The rearrangement uses TRBV7-9 and TRBJ2-7; 8 nucleotides agree with TRBD1. Germline V CDR1 and CDR2: SEHNR, FQNEAQ (reference sequence). V shed 1 base and J 3 bases; nucleotides not matched to a gene: 5. CDR3 size: 15 residues. CDR3 nucleotides: TGTGCCAGCAGCTTAGGGTGGACAGGGAGCTACGAGCAGTACTTC. It codes for CASSLGWTGSYEQYF.

The chain links TRBV15 to TRBJ2-7; 14 bases match TRBD2. This CDR3 is built from 17 residues. J lost 4 bases, V lost 3 bases, and 8 bases had no gene match. Germline CDR1 reads LNHNV; CDR2 reads YYDKDF (reference sequence). CDR3: CATSRLPTSGRAYEQYF. The DNA of the CDR3 is TGTGCCACCAGCAGGCTGCCGACTAGCGGGAGGGCGTACGAGCAGTACTTC.

The chain uses TRBV29-1 and TRBJ2-5; the D call may be TRBD1 or TRBD2 (6 bases each). CDR1 is SQVTM and CDR2 is ANQGSEA in the germline V gene. This CDR3 comprises 12 residues. Trimming took 3 bases from V and 7 from J, leaving 12 bases between them. Here the CDR3 reads CSVDGGQGTQYF. CDR3 coding DNA: TGCAGCGTTGATGGGGGGCAGGGGACCCAGTACTTC.

The chain recombines TRBV7-6 with TRBJ2-1; D remains unclear. Trimming left V 5 bases short and J 2 bases short, with 22 bases between. In germline, CDR1 is SGHVS, CDR2 FNYEAQ. There are 18 residues in the CDR3. CDR3 nucleotide sequence: TGTGCCAGCAGCCTAAAGGCCCGAGCCTCAGCAGCCTACAATGAGCAGTTCTTC. It is translated as CASSLKARASAAYNEQFF. Full variable domain (missing parts from reference TRBV7-6 and TRBJ2-1): GAGVSQSPRYKVTKRGQDVALRCDPISGHVSLYWYRQALGQGPEFLTYFNYEAQQDKSGLPNDRFSAERPEGSISTLTIQRTEQRDSAMYRCASSLKARASAAYNEQFFGPGTRLTVL.

The rearrangement joins TRBV7-2 to TRBJ2-3; D remains unclear. CDR1 is SGHTA, CDR2 FQGNSA, per germline. Trimming left V 4 bases short and J 2 bases short, with 4 bases between. The CDR3 length is 12 residues. CDR3: CASSSTTDTQYF. CDR3 nucleotide sequence: TGTGCCAGCAGCTCCACCACAGATACGCAGTATTTT.

The V gene is TRBV10-1, the J gene TRBJ2-4; 7 bases are shared with TRBD1. The junction had 9 bases not matched to a gene; V was cut back by 8 bases and J by 2 bases. Looked up from germline, CDR1 is WNHNN and CDR2 is SYGVQD (reference sequence). The CDR3 has 15 residues. The CDR3: CASETGPSPKNIQYF. CDR3 nucleotides: TGCGCCAGCGAGACAGGGCCCTCTCCCAAAAACATTCAGTACTTC.

This clone was recorded once. The J gene is TRBJ1-2, the V gene TRBV5-1, with 8 bases identical to TRBD1. The junction had 4 bases not matched to a gene; V was cut back by 3 bases and J by 3 bases. From germline, CDR1 is SGHRS and CDR2 YFSETQ. The CDR3 contains 14 residues. The CDR3 DNA sequence: TGCGCCAGCAGCTCCCGACAGGGGTACTATGGCTACACCTTC. It yields the protein CASSSRQGYYGYTF. Drawing the rest from reference TRBV5-1 and TRBJ1-2, the complete variable domain is KAGVTQTPRYLIKTRGQQVTLSCSPISGHRSVSWYQQTPGQGLQFLFEYFSETQRNKGNFPGRFSGRQFSNSRSEMNVSTLELGDSALYLCASSSRQGYYGYTFGSGTRLTVV.

The table lists this clone with a count of one. The V gene is TRBV28, the J gene TRBJ2-5; maybe TRBD1 (6 bases). The CDR3 is 18 residues long. With 5 bases removed from V and 1 base from J, the gap between germline ends came to 23 bases. Germline V CDR1 and CDR2: MDHEN, SYDVKM. CDR3 nucleotides: TGTGCCAGCAGTACATTAACGAAAGTTCGGACAGTCCAAGAGACCCAGTACTTC. Encoded protein: CASSTLTKVRTVQETQYF.

The chain recombines TRBV14 with TRBJ1-3, with D possibly TRBD1 on 5 matching bases. CDR1 SGHDN and CDR2 FVKESK come from the germline V gene. CDR3 length: 16 amino acids. Trimming pared 0 bases from V and 2 bases from J, leaving 11 bases between. DNA of the CDR3: TGTGCCAGCAGCCAAGAATCAGGGAGAGCTGGAAACACCATATATTTT. It specifies CASSQESGRAGNTIYF.

This chain links TRBV11-3 with TRBJ2-3; the match to TRBD2 covers 8 bases. Germline V CDR1 and CDR2: SGHNT, YENEEA. The CDR3 consists of 16 residues. The J segment lost 1 base and the V segment lost 3 bases, leaving 6 bases of the junction unmatched. The CDR3 region is CASSFQGAGGTDTQYF. In nucleotides, the CDR3 is TGTGCCAGCAGCTTTCAGGGAGCGGGGGGCACAGATACGCAGTATTTT.

This sequence joins TRBV5-4 and TRBJ2-2; 14 bases are shared with TRBD2. CDR1 and CDR2 from the germline V gene are SGHNT and YYREEE (reference sequence). The CDR3 consists of 18 residues. Trimming cost V 5 bases and J 0 bases; bases outside gene matches: 6. This CDR3 is CASRTGLAGEANTGELFF. Here the CDR3 DNA reads TGTGCCAGCAGGACGGGACTAGCGGGAGAAGCGAACACCGGGGAGCTGTTTTTT.